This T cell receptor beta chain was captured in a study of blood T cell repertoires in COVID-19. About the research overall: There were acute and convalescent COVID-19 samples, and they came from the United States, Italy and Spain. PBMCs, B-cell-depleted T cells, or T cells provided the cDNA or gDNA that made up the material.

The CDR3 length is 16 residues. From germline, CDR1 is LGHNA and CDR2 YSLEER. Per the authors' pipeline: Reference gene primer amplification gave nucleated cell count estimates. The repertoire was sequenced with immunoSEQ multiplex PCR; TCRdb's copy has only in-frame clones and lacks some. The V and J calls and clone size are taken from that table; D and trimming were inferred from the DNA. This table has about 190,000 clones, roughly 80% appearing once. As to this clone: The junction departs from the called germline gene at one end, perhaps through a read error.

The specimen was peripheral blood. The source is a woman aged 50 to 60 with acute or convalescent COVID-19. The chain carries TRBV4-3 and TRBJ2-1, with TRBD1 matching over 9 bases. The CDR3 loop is CASSQHPGQGYTEQFF. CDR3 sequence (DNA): TGCGCCAGCAGCCAACACCCGGGACAGGGATACACTGAGCAGTTCTTC.